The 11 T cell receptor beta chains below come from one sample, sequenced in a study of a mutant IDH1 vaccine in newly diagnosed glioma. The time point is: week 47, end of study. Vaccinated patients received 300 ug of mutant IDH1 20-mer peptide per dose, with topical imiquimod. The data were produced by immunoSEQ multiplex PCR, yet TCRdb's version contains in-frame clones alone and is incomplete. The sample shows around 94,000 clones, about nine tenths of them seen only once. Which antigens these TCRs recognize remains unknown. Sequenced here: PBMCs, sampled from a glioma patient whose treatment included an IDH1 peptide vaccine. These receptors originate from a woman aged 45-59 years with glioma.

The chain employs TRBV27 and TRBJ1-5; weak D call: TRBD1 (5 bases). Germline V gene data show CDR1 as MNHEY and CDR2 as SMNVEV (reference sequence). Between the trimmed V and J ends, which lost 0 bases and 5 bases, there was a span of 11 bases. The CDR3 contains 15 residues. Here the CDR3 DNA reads TGTGCCAGCAGTTTATCGTGGGGCCGCGATCAGCCCCAGCATTTT. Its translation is CASSLSWGRDQPQHF.

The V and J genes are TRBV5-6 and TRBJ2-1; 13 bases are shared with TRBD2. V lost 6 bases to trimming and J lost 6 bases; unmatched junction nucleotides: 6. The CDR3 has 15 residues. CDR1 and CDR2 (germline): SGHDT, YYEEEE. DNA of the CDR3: TGTGCCAGCATTCCTGGACTAGCGGGGGTCAATGAGCAGTTCTTC. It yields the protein CASIPGLAGVNEQFF. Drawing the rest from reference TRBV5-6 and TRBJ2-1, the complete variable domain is DAGVTQSPTHLIKTRGQQVTLRCSPKSGHDTVSWYQQALGQGPQFIFQYYEEEERQRGNFPDRFSGHQFPNYSSELNVNALLLGDSALYLCASIPGLAGVNEQFFGPGTRLTVL.

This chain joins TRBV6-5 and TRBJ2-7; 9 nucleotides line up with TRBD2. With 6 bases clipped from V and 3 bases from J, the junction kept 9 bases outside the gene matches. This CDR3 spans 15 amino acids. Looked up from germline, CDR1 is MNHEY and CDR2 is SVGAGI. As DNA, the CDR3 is TGTGCCAGCAGCCGCGGGAGGGCCCTTTTCTACGAGCAGTACTTC. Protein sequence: CASSRGRALFYEQYF.

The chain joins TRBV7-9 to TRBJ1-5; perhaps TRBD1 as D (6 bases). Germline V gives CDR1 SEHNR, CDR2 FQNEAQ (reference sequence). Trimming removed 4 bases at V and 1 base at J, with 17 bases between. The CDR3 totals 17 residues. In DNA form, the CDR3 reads TGTGCCAGCAGCTCGGAAGAGACAGGAACAAGCAATCAGCCCCAGCATTTT. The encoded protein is CASSSEETGTSNQPQHF.

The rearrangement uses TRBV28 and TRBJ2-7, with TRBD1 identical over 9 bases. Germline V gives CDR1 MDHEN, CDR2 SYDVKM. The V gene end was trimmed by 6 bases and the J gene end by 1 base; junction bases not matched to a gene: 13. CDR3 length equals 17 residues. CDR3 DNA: TGTGCCAGCAGCCAGCCTATCGGGACAGGGTATTCCTACGAGCAGTACTTC. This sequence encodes CASSQPIGTGYSYEQYF.

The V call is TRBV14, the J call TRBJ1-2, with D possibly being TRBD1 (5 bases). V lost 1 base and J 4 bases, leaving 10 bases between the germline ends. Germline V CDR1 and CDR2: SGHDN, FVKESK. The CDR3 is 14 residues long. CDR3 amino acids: CASSQVRDSYGYTF. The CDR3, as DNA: TGTGCCAGCAGCCAAGTGAGGGACTCCTATGGCTACACCTTC.

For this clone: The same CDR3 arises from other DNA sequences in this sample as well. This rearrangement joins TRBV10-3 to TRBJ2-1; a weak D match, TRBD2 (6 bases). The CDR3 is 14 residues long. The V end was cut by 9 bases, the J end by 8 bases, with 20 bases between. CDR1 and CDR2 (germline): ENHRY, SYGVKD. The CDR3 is CAIRLSGLTDEQFF. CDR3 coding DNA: TGTGCCATTCGGCTTTCAGGACTAACCGATGAGCAGTTCTTC.

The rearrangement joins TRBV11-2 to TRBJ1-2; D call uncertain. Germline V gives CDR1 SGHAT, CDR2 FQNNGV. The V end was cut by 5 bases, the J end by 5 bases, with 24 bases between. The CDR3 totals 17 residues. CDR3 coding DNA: TGTGCCAGCAGCACCCACGGTCCGCAGCCCGTCGAATATGGCTACACCTTC. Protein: CASSTHGPQPVEYGYTF.

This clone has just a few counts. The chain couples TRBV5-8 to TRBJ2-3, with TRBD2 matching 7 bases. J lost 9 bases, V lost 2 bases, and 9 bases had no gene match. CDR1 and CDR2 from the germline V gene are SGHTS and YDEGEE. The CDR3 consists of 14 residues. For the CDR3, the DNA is TGTGCCAGCAGCTTTGACAGCGGGATTGAGACGCAGTATTTT. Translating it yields CASSFDSGIETQYF.

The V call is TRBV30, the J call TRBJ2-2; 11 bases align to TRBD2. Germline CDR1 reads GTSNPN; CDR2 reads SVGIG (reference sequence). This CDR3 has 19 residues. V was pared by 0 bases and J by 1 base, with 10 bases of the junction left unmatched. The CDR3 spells CAWSVGGWTSGRNTGELFF. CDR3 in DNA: TGTGCCTGGAGTGTGGGGGGGTGGACTAGCGGGCGGAACACCGGGGAGCTGTTTTTT.

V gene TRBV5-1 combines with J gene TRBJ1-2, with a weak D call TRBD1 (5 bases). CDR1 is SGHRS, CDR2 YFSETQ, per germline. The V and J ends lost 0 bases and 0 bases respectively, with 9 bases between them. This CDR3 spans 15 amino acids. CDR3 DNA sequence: TGCGCCAGCAGCTTGGAGCCACAGGCTAACTATGGCTACACCTTC. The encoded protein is CASSLEPQANYGYTF.